A selection of T cell receptor beta chains follows, all from one sample in a study of blood T cell repertoires in COVID-19. TCRdb's table, derived via immunoSEQ multiplex PCR, lists solely in-frame clones and lacks some. The data contain roughly 100,000 clones, over 65% of them singletons. Input material: peripheral blood. These receptors came from a human donor in a cohort sampled during active COVID-19. Both conserved end residues are part of each CDR3. Each record gives: CDR3 DNA, CDR3 protein, V gene, clone size, J gene, D gene. The D gene is left open where the match is weak. Clone size appears in some rows only: once, few, many, or a class for an expanded clone.

TGTGCCAGCAGCTTCGGGGGGTCCGCTAATGAAAAACTGTTTTTT CASSFGGSANEKLFF TRBV7-2 . TRBJ1-4 .
TGTGCCAGCAGCTTAGTGCTACTAGCTGGAGAGACCCAGTACTTC CASSLVLLAGETQYF TRBV7-2 once TRBJ2-5 .
TGTGCCAGCAGTAGCAGGGGAGGCTACACCTTC CASSSRGGYTF TRBV27 few TRBJ1-2 .
TGCGCCAGCAGCGTGGACAGGGCCGAAATGAACACTGAAGCTTTCTTT CASSVDRAEMNTEAFF TRBV5-1 . TRBJ1-1 TRBD1
TGCGCCAGCAGCGACCCGACAGGGTGGGGTAGGTACGAGCAGTACTTC CASSDPTGWGRYEQYF TRBV5-1 . TRBJ2-7 TRBD1
TGTGCCAGCAGCCCGAGGGGGGGGCTGAACACCGGGGAGCTGTTTTTT CASSPRGGLNTGELFF TRBV9 . TRBJ2-2 .
TGCGCCAGCAGCCAGGGACAGGGGTTCTTATGGAATCAGCCCCAGCATTTT CASSQGQGFLWNQPQHF TRBV4-1 . TRBJ1-5 TRBD1
TGTGCCAGCAGCGGCGTCGCCGGGTCACCCCTCCACTTT CASSGVAGSPLHF TRBV9 . TRBJ1-6 .
TGTGCCAGCAGCTTGCGGGATGGGGAAAAACTGTTTTTT CASSLRDGEKLFF TRBV7-9 once TRBJ1-4 .
TGCGCCAGCAGCCAAGGGTCGGTGACAACCGGGGAGCTGTTTTTT CASSQGSVTTGELFF TRBV4-3 . TRBJ2-2 .